Included here is one T cell receptor (beta chain) sequence, with context. TCRdb's copy holds only in-frame clones and misses some; the assay was immunoSEQ multiplex PCR. Here the sample spans approximately 200,000 clones, roughly 86% being singletons. The sample is drawn from a study of blood T cell repertoires in COVID-19. Overall study: Acute and convalescent COVID-19 specimens originated in the United States, Italy and Spain.

This CDR3 region has 14 residues. In germline, CDR1 is MGHRA, CDR2 YSYEKL. With 1 base clipped from V and 6 bases from J, the junction kept 3 bases outside the gene matches. Material: PBMCs or T cells enriched from blood (not recorded which). The TCR sequence derives from a woman between 25 and 40 years old who had recovered from COVID-19. This chain joins TRBV4-1 and TRBJ2-1, with 7 bases lining up with TRBD2. The CDR3 sequence: CASSQVSGGNEQFF. The CDR3 DNA follows: TGCGCCAGCAGCCAAGTGTCGGGAGGCAATGAGCAGTTCTTC.